These 5 T cell receptor beta chains came from one sample sequenced in a study of response to subunit inactivated influenza vaccine. TCRdb redid the calling of the RT-PCR reads with MiXCR, one entry per CDR3 protein. Counted here are hundreds of thousands of distinct CDR3 sequences, approximately 15% occurring once; the ten biggest clones make up 3% to 3.5%. The starting material was CD4+ T cells sorted from PBMCs, obtained roughly 24 months after vaccination. All receptors derive from a man between 45 and 75 years old who received an inactivated influenza vaccine.

This clonotype was detected once. This chain links TRBV21-1 with TRBJ2-3; the DNA was not compared with TRBD2, the D call given in the table. TRBV21-1 represents a pseudogene. The CDR3 contains 17 residues. CDR3 protein: CASSKDWPGLGADTQYF. The CDR3 region has the DNA TGTGCCAGCAGCAAAGATTGGCCGGGTCTAGGGGCAGATACGCAGTATTTT.

This rearrangement joins TRBV20-1 to TRBJ2-7; TRBD2 matches at 10 bases. Germline V lookup: CDR1 DFQATT, CDR2 SNEGSKA (reference sequence). V dropped 8 bases and J dropped 6; count of bases not matched to a gene: 16. This CDR3 is built from 15 residues. The CDR3 here is CSIKRVAGGGFEQYF. In DNA form, the CDR3 reads TGCAGTATAAAAAGGGTAGCGGGAGGCGGCTTCGAGCAGTACTTC.

The chain combines TRBV4-2 with TRBJ1-4, with D tentatively TRBD1 (6 bases). The CDR3 runs 15 residues. Germline lookup yields CDR1 LGHNA and CDR2 YNFKEQ. The germline V and J ends were trimmed by 3 bases and 6 bases, with 14 bases remaining between them. The DNA for the CDR3 is TGTGCCAGCAGCCAGATACAGGGATCGGATGAAAAACTGTTTTTT. The encoded protein is CASSQIQGSDEKLFF.

This clonotype was observed many times. This sequence joins TRBV29-1 and TRBJ1-2; D uncertain. The V end lost 4 bases, the J end lost 8 bases, and 11 bases lay between the germline ends. CDR3 length: 11 residues. Germline V lookup: CDR1 SQVTM, CDR2 ANQGSEA. CDR3 nucleotide sequence: TGCAGCGTTGGGAGACCTAGCGGCTACACCTTC. Protein product: CSVGRPSGYTF.

The chain has TRBV7-2 and TRBJ2-1; TRBD2 agrees at 7 bases. J lost 7 bases, V lost 5 bases, and 8 bases had no gene match. Germline loops: CDR1 SGHTA, CDR2 FQGNSA. The CDR3 covers 14 residues. The CDR3 spells CASSTMTSSNEQFF. The CDR3 DNA follows: TGTGCCAGCAGCACGATGACTAGCTCGAATGAGCAGTTCTTC.